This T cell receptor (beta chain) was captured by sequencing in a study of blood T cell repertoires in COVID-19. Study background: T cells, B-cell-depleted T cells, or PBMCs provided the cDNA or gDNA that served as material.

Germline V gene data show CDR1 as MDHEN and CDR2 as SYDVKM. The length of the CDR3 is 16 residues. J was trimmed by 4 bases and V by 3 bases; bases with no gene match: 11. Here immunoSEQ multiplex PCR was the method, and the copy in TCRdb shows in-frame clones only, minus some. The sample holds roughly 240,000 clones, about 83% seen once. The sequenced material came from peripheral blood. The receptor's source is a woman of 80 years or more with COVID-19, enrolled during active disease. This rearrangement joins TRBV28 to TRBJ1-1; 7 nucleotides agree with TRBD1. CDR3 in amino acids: CASSLPDRTGATEAFF. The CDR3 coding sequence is TGTGCCAGCAGTTTGCCCGATAGGACAGGAGCCACTGAAGCTTTCTTT.